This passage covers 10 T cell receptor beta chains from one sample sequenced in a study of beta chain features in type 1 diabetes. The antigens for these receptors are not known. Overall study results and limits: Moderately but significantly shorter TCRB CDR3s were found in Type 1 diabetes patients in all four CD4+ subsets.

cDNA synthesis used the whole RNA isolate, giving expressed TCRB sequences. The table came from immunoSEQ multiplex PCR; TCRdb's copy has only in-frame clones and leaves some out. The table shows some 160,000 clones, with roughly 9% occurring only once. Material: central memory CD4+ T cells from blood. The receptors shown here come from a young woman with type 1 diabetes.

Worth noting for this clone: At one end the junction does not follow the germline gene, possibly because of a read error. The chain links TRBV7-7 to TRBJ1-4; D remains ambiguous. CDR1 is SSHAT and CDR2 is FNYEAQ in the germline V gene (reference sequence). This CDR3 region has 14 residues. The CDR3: CASSPSFGNEKLFF. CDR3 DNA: TGTGCTAGCAGCCCCTCGTTCGGTAATGAAAAACTGTTTTTT.

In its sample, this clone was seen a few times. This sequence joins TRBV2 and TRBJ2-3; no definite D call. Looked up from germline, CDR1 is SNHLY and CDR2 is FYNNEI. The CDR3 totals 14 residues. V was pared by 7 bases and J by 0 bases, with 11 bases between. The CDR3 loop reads CASMSTGSTDTQYF. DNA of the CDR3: TGTGCCAGCATGTCAACGGGTAGCACAGATACGCAGTATTTT.

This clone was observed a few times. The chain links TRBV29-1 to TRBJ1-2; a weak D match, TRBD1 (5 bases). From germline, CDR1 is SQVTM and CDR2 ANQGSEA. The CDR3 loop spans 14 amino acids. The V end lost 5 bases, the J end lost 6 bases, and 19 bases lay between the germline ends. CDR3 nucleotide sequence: TGCAGCGTTTCCCGGGGGGGAGGGATGAATGGCTACACCTTC. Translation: CSVSRGGGMNGYTF.

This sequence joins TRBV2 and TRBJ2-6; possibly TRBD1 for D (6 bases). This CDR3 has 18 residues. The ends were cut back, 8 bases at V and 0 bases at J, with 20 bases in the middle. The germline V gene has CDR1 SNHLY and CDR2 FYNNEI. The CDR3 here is CASGGTTGLSSGANVLTF. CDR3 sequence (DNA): TGTGCCAGCGGAGGTACCACAGGGCTAAGCTCTGGGGCCAACGTCCTGACTTTC.

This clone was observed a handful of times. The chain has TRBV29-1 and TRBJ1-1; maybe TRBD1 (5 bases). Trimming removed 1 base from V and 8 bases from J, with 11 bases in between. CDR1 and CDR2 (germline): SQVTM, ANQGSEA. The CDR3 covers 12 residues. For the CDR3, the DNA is TGCAGCGTTGAAGGAGACAGCAGGGAAGCTTTCTTT. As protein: CSVEGDSREAFF.

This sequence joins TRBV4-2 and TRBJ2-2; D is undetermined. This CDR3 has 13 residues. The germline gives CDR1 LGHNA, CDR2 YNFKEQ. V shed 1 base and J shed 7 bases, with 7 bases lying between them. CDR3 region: CASSQARVGELFF. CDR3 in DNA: TGTGCCAGCAGCCAAGCACGGGTCGGGGAGCTGTTTTTT.

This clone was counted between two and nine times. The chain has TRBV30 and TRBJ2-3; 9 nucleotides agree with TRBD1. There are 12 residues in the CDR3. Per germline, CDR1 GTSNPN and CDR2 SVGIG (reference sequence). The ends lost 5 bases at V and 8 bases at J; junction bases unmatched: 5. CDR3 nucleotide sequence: TGTGCCTGGTCTAAGACAGGGGGTACGCAGTATTTT. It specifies CAWSKTGGTQYF.

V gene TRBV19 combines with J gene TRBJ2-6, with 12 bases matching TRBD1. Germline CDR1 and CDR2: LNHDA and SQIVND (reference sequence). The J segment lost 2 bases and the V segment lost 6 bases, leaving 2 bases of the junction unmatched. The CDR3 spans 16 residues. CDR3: CASSWDRGPGANVLTF. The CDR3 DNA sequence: TGTGCCAGTAGCTGGGACAGGGGGCCTGGGGCCAACGTCCTGACTTTC.

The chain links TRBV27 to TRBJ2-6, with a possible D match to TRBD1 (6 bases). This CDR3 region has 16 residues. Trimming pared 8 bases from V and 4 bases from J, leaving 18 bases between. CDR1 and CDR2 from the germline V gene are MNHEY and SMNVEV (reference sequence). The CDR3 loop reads CASAGTSILGANVLTF. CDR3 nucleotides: TGTGCCAGCGCCGGGACATCCATCTTAGGGGCCAACGTCCTGACTTTC.

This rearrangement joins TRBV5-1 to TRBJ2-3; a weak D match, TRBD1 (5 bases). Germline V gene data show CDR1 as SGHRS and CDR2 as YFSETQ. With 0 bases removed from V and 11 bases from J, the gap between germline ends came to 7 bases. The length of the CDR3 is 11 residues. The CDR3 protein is CASSLEGLQYF. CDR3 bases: TGCGCCAGCAGCTTGGAGGGGCTGCAGTATTTT. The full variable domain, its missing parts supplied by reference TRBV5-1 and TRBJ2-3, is KAGVTQTPRYLIKTRGQQVTLSCSPISGHRSVSWYQQTPGQGLQFLFEYFSETQRNKGNFPGRFSGRQFSNSRSEMNVSTLELGDSALYLCASSLEGLQYFGPGTRLTVL.